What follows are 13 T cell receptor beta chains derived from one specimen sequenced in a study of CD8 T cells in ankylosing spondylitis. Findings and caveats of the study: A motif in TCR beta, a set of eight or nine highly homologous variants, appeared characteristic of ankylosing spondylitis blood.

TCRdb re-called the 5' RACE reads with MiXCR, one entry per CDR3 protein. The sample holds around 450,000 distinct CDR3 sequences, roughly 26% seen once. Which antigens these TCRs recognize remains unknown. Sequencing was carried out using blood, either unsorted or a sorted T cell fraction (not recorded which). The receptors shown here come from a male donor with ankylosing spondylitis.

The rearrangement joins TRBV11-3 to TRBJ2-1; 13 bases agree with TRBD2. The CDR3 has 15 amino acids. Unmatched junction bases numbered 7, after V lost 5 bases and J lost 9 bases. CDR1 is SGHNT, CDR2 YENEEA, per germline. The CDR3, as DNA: TGTGCCAGCAGCCCACTAGCGGGAGGGCAAGGTGAGCAGTTCTTC. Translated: CASSPLAGGQGEQFF. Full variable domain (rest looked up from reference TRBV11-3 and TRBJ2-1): EAGVVQSPRYKIIEKKQPVAFWCNPISGHNTLYWYLQNLGQGPELLIRYENEEAVDDSQLPKDRFSAERLKGVDSTLKIQPAELGDSAVYLCASSPLAGGQGEQFFGPGTRLTVL.

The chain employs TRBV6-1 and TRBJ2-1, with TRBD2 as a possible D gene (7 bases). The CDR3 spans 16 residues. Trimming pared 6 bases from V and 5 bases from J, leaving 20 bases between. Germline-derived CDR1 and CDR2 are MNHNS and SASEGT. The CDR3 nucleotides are TGTGCCAGCAGACTACTTTGGGGGGAGGGGGACAATGAGCAGTTCTTC. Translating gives CASRLLWGEGDNEQFF.

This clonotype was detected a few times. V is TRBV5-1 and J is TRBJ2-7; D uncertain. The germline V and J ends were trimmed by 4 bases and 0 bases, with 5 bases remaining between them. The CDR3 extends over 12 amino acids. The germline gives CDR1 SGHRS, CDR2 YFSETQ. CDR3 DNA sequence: TGCGCCAGCAGCACCCCCTCCTACGAGCAGTACTTC. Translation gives CASSTPSYEQYF.

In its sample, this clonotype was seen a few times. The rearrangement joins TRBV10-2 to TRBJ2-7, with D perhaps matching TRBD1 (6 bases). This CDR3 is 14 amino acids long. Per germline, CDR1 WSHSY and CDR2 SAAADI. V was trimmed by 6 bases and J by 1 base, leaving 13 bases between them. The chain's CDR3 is CASRLGQLSYEQYF. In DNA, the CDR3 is TGCGCCAGCAGGCTTGGACAGCTTTCCTACGAGCAGTACTTC.

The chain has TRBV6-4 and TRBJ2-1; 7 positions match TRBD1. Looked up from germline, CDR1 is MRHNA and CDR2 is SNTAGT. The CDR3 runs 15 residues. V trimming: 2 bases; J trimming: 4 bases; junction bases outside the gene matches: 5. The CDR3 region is CASSDQGTEYNEQFF. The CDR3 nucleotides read TGTGCCAGCAGTGACCAGGGGACAGAATACAATGAGCAGTTCTTC.

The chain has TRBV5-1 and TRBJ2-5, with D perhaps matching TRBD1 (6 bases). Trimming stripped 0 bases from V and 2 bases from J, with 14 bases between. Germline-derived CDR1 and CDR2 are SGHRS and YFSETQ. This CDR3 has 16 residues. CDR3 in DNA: TGCGCCAGCAGCTTGGGAGGGACATCCCTTCAAGAGACCCAGTACTTC. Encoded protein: CASSLGGTSLQETQYF.

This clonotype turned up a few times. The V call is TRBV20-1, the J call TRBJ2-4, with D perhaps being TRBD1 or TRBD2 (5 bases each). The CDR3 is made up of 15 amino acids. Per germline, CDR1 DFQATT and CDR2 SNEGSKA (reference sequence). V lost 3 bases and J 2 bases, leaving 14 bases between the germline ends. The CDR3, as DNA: TGCAGTGCTAGGGGGGTACGTCGATCCAAAAACATTCAGTACTTC. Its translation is CSARGVRRSKNIQYF.

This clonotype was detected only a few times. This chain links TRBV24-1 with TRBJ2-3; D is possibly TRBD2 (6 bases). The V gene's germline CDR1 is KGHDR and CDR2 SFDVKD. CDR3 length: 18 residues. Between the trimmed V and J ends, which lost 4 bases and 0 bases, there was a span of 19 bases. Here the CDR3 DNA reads TGTGCCACCAGTGACCGGATTCGAGTTGGGACTAGCACAGATACGCAGTATTTT. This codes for CATSDRIRVGTSTDTQYF.

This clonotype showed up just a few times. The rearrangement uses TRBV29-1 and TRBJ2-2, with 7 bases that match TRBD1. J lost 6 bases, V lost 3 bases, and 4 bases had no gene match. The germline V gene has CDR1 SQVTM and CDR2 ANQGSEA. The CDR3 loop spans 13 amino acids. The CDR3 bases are TGCAGCGTTGACATCACAGGGGCCGGGGAGCTGTTTTTT. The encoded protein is CSVDITGAGELFF.

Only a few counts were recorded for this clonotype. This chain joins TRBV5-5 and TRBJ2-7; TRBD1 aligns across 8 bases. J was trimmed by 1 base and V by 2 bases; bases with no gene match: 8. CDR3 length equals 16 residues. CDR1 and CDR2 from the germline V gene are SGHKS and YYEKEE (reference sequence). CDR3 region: CASSFVPGTGSYEQYV. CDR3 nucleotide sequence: TGTGCCAGCAGCTTTGTTCCCGGGACAGGATCCTACGAGCAGTACGTC.

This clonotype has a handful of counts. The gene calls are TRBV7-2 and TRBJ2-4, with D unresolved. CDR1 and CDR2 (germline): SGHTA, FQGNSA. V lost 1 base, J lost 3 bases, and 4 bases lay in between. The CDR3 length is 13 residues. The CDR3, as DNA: TGTGCCAGCAGCTTAGTGGTCAAAAACATTCAGTACTTC. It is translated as CASSLVVKNIQYF. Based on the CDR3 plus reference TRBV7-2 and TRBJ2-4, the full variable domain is GAGVSQSPSNKVTEKGKDVELRCDPISGHTALYWYRQSLGQGLEFLIYFQGNSAPDKSGLPSDRFSAERTGGSVSTLTIQRTQQEDSAVYLCASSLVVKNIQYFGAGTRLSVL.

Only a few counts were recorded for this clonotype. The chain's CDR3 is CAISEVGYAEAFF. In DNA form, the CDR3 reads TGTGCCATCAGTGAAGTGGGGTACGCTGAAGCTTTCTTT. The chain has TRBV10-3 and TRBJ1-1; D is unclear. Trimming took off 3 bases at V and 6 bases at J, with 11 bases between the two ends. Germline V lookup: CDR1 ENHRY, CDR2 SYGVKD. This CDR3 has 13 residues.

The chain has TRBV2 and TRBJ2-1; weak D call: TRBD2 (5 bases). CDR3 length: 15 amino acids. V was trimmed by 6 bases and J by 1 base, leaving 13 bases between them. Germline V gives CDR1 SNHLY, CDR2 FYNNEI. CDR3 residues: CASSSRTPSYNEQFF. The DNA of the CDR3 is TGTGCCAGCAGCTCCCGGACTCCATCCTACAATGAGCAGTTCTTC.